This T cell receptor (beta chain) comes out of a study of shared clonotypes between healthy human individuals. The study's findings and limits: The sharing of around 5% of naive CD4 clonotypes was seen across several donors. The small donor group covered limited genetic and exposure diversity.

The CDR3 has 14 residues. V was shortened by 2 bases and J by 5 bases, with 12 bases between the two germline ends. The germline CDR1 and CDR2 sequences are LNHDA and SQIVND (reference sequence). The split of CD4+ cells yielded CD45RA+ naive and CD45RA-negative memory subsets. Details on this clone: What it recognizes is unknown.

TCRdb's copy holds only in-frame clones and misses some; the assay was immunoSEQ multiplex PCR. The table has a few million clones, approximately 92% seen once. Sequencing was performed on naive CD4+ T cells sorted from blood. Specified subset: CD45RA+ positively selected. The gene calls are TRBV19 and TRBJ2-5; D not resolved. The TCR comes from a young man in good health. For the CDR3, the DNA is TGTGCCAGTAGTATAAGTGGGTATGGGGAGACCCAGTACTTC. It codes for CASSISGYGETQYF.